These 11 T cell receptor beta chains were all obtained from the same sample, sequenced in a study of T-cell memory formation after mild COVID-19. TCRdb independently ran MiXCR on the 5' RACE reads; one entry per CDR3 protein. The sample yields about 130,000 distinct CDR3 sequences, roughly 6% seen once. Material for sequencing was PBMCs or a T cell subset sorted from them (not recorded which). The receptors here all came from an adult woman who had mild COVID-19 (a few samples of this study predate the infection). Cell type and time point are not known.

This clonotype came up many times. V and J are TRBV7-6 and TRBJ2-5; tentatively, D is TRBD1 (6 bases). Trimming stripped 10 bases from V and 2 bases from J, with 11 bases between. In germline, CDR1 is SGHVS, CDR2 FNYEAQ. The CDR3 loop spans 12 amino acids. The CDR3 DNA sequence: TGTGCCACCACAGGGAATCAAGAGACCCAGTACTTC. Its translation is CATTGNQETQYF.

This chain uses TRBV4-2 with TRBJ2-7; D is unclear. V was cut by 1 base and J by 6 bases, with 10 bases left in between. Germline V gene sequence: CDR1 LGHNA, CDR2 YNFKEQ. This CDR3 has 13 amino acids. The CDR3, as DNA: TGTGCCAGCAGCCAAGGTCAGTTAGGCGAGCAGTACTTC. Protein product: CASSQGQLGEQYF.

This clonotype was counted between two and nine times. The chain has TRBV12-3 or TRBV12-4 and TRBJ1-5; D may be TRBD1 (5 bases). The CDR3 covers 15 residues. Trimming took 7 bases from V and 2 from J, leaving 15 bases between them. CDR3 in amino acids: CASTLEGSGNQPQHF. In DNA form, the CDR3 reads TGTGCCAGCACCTTGGAGGGGAGTGGCAATCAGCCCCAGCATTTT.

The sample holds a few counts of this clonotype. The V and J genes are TRBV2 and TRBJ2-7; D possibly matches TRBD1 or TRBD2 (7 bases each). Per germline, CDR1 SNHLY and CDR2 FYNNEI. The CDR3 is 14 amino acids. Trimming removed 4 bases at V and 5 bases at J, with 15 bases between. This chain's CDR3 is CASSGNRGGNEQYF. Written as DNA, the CDR3 is TGTGCCAGCAGTGGGAACAGGGGAGGGAACGAGCAGTACTTC. Using reference TRBV2 and TRBJ2-7 for the parts outside the CDR3, the full variable domain is EPEVTQTPSHQVTQMGQEVILRCVPISNHLYFYWYRQILGQKVEFLVSFYNNEISEKSEIFDDQFSVERPDGSNFTLKIRSTKLEDSAMYFCASSGNRGGNEQYFGPGTRLTVT.

This clonotype was detected many times. CDR3 protein: CASSQDGAAGGVQFF. The CDR3 DNA reads TGCGCCAGCAGCCAAGATGGGGCAGCGGGAGGAGTTCAGTTCTTC. The chain has TRBV4-1 and TRBJ2-1, with 9 bases identical to TRBD2. CDR3 length equals 15 residues. The trim removed 0 bases at V and 13 bases at J, leaving 10 bases unmatched. Germline CDR1 and CDR2: MGHRA and YSYEKL.

The table lists this clonotype with many counts. The genes are TRBV7-9 and TRBJ2-7; the match to TRBD2 covers 10 bases. CDR3 length: 17 residues. V lost 5 bases, J lost 3 bases, and 13 bases stayed unmatched. CDR1 and CDR2 from the germline V gene are SEHNR and FQNEAQ (reference sequence). CDR3 region: CASSPRDTAGGYYEQYF. The CDR3 region has the DNA TGTGCCAGCAGCCCCCGGGACACAGCGGGAGGGTACTACGAGCAGTACTTC.

The chain combines TRBV6-2 or TRBV6-3 with TRBJ2-2; 8 bases are a match to TRBD2. The germline V gene has CDR1 MNHEY and CDR2 SVGEGT. The CDR3 covers 16 residues. V was pared by 0 bases and J by 6 bases, with 6 bases of the junction left unmatched. The CDR3 sequence is CASSYSSGRVSGELFF. The CDR3 DNA reads TGTGCCAGCAGTTACTCATCCGGGAGGGTCTCCGGGGAGCTGTTTTTT.

This clonotype occurred a few times. The chain uses TRBV11-1 and TRBJ2-5; TRBD2 is a possible D gene (5 bases). Germline lookup yields CDR1 SGHAT and CDR2 FQDESV (reference sequence). The CDR3 runs to 14 residues. V was shortened by 3 bases and J by 3 bases, with 11 bases between the two germline ends. The DNA of the CDR3 is TGTGCCAGCAGCTTCCGTCAGCGGAAAGAGACCCAGTACTTC. This translates into CASSFRQRKETQYF. The full variable domain, its missing parts supplied by reference TRBV11-1 and TRBJ2-5, is EAEVAQSPRYKITEKSQAVAFWCDPISGHATLYWYRQILGQGPELLVQFQDESVVDDSQLPKDRFSAERLKGVDSTLKIQPAELGDSAMYLCASSFRQRKETQYFGPGTRLLVL.

The V call is TRBV5-1, the J call TRBJ1-5, with 8 bases lining up with TRBD1. The CDR3 runs 15 residues. The V gene end was trimmed by 5 bases and the J gene end by 1 base; junction bases not matched to a gene: 5. Per germline, CDR1 SGHRS and CDR2 YFSETQ. The CDR3 nucleotides read TGCGCCAGCAGAGACGGGGACAGGAGCAATCAGCCCCAGCATTTT. Residues: CASRDGDRSNQPQHF.

This clonotype was counted ten times or more. The rearrangement uses TRBV7-2 and TRBJ1-1; unclear D gene. CDR1 SGHTA and CDR2 FQGNSA come from the germline V gene. Trimming left V 7 bases short and J 1 base short, with 10 bases between. CDR3 length: 13 amino acids. For the CDR3, the DNA is TGTGCCAGCATGCAACAGTGGAACACTGAAGCTTTCTTT. Its translation is CASMQQWNTEAFF.

This clonotype was detected a few times. The chain uses TRBV12-3 or TRBV12-4 and TRBJ1-1; 10 nucleotides match TRBD1. V shed 2 bases, J shed 5 bases, and the junction held 8 bases outside the gene matches. The CDR3 covers 16 residues. The CDR3 reads CASSLKRDRGHTEAFF. The CDR3 DNA reads as TGTGCCAGCAGTTTAAAGAGGGACAGGGGACATACTGAAGCTTTCTTT.